This section outlines one T cell receptor (beta chain) sequence together with its context. CDR1 is MNHEY and CDR2 is SMNVEV in the germline V gene (reference sequence). There are 16 residues in the CDR3. V was trimmed by 5 bases and J by 5 bases, leaving 18 bases between them. The data derive from a study of response to subunit inactivated influenza vaccine. One entry per CDR3 protein, called by TCRdb with MiXCR from the RT-PCR reads. The table includes 400,000 to 550,000 distinct CDR3 sequences, about 25% detected once. This TCR was recovered from a man aged 45-65 years who received an inactivated influenza vaccine. The chain recombines TRBV27 with TRBJ2-2; D is unresolved. Material: CD4+ T cells sorted from PBMCs, obtained 5 days after vaccination. CDR3 sequence (DNA): TGTGCCAGCAGTGTGGGCCTACTTGTTCAAACCGGGGAGCTGTTTTTT. It translates to CASSVGLLVQTGELFF.